This T cell receptor (beta chain) is drawn from a study of T cell responses to AZD1222 COVID-19 vaccine. Overall study: Pooling of second doses given at about 4 or about 12 weeks was done.

As regards this clone: Its antigen is still unknown.

The CDR3 is made up of 15 amino acids. V dropped 3 bases and J dropped 4 bases, with 12 bases sitting between them. In germline, CDR1 is MDHEN, CDR2 SYDVKM. Overall study findings and caveats: Close to half of all spike-specific TCRs reportedly target regions of the variants that are unmutated. Baseline seropositivity occurred in only six or seven AZD1222 recipients. The study sampled repertoires only after the peak T cell response.

The repertoire was sequenced with immunoSEQ multiplex PCR; TCRdb's copy has only in-frame clones and lacks some. The data hold approximately 67,000 clones, with roughly 85% observed a single time. This TCR was sampled from an adult in good health. The sequencing used peripheral blood, collected on day 0 of AZD1222 vaccination. The rearrangement uses TRBV28 and TRBJ2-2, with D possibly TRBD2 on 6 matching bases. The chain's CDR3 is CASSFSGSSTGELFF. The DNA of the CDR3 is TGTGCCAGCAGTTTTAGCGGAAGTTCCACCGGGGAGCTGTTTTTT.